A selection of T cell receptor beta chains follows, all from one sample in a study of cytomegalovirus exposure and HLA in healthy donors. The assay was immunoSEQ multiplex PCR, and TCRdb's table has in-frame clones only and misses some. The sample consists of 86,000 or so clones, 90% to 96% of them appearing once. What was sequenced was PBMCs. The receptors come from a man younger than 30 in good health and CMV-seropositive. CDR3s include the opening cysteine and the closing phenylalanine or tryptophan. A D gene is named only where the DNA matches it firmly. Clone size is not always given. Where it is, it says once, few, many or a class for expanded clones.

J gene,clone size,V gene,D gene,CDR3 protein,CDR3 DNA
TRBJ2-7,.,TRBV2,TRBD1,CASSKRTGISEQYF,TGTGCCAGCAGTAAGAGGACAGGGATCTCCGAGCAGTACTTC
TRBJ2-1,.,TRBV9,.,CASSVTSGYNEQFF,TGTGCCAGCAGCGTAACCAGCGGCTACAATGAGCAGTTCTTC
TRBJ2-3,.,TRBV11-2,.,CASRAGRGGRTDTQYF,TGTGCCAGCAGGGCCGGGCGGGGAGGAAGAACAGATACGCAGTATTTT
TRBJ1-2,.,TRBV27,TRBD1,CASGRNDRGLVSGYTF,TGTGCCAGCGGTAGGAACGACAGGGGGCTTGTCAGTGGCTACACCTTC
TRBJ1-5,.,TRBV27,TRBD1,CASSRDRGGNQPQHF,TGTGCCAGCAGCCGGGACAGGGGCGGCAATCAGCCCCAGCATTTT
TRBJ2-3,.,TRBV28,TRBD2,CASSTGTSLPPGPDTQYF,TGTGCCAGCAGTACCGGGACTAGCCTCCCCCCAGGCCCAGATACGCAGTATTTT
TRBJ1-2,.,TRBV25-1,.,CASSERGGTFYGYTF,TGTGCCAGCAGTGAACGGGGAGGGACGTTCTATGGCTACACCTTC
TRBJ2-1,.,TRBV11-2,TRBD2,CASSPSGRAMNEQFF,TGTGCCAGCAGCCCTAGCGGGAGGGCCATGAATGAGCAGTTCTTC
TRBJ2-7,.,TRBV6-4,TRBD2,CASRSHSGRTSYEQYF,TGTGCCAGCAGGAGCCATAGCGGGCGGACCTCCTACGAGCAGTACTTC
TRBJ1-5,.,TRBV30,.,CAWKGQGEQPQHF,TGTGCCTGGAAAGGGCAGGGTGAGCAGCCCCAGCATTTT
TRBJ2-7,.,TRBV2,TRBD1,CASIYRGSNEQYF,TGTGCCAGCATCTACAGGGGGTCCAACGAGCAGTACTTC
TRBJ1-2,once,TRBV19,.,CASRVRTGHLNYGYTF,TGTGCCAGTAGAGTTCGAACGGGACACCTTAACTATGGCTACACCTTC
TRBJ2-1,.,TRBV5-6,TRBD2,CASSLDSWLAAYNEQFF,TGTGCCAGCAGCTTGGATTCCTGGCTAGCGGCTTACAATGAGCAGTTCTTC
TRBJ2-1,.,TRBV11-2,TRBD2,CASSLRAGGPSSYNEQFF,TGTGCCAGCAGCTTAAGGGCGGGAGGTCCAAGCTCCTACAATGAGCAGTTCTTC
TRBJ2-1,.,TRBV2,TRBD2,CASSGSGSTNEQFF,TGTGCCAGCAGTGGTAGCGGGAGTACCAATGAGCAGTTCTTC
TRBJ2-7,.,TRBV10-2,TRBD1,CASSDFGRDSSYEQYF,TGCGCCAGCAGTGATTTCGGCCGGGACAGTTCCTACGAGCAGTACTTC
TRBJ2-7,.,TRBV6-6,TRBD2,CASSPLREGEQYF,TGTGCCAGCAGCCCTCTGAGGGAGGGCGAGCAGTACTTC
TRBJ2-4,.,TRBV2,TRBD1,CASTLTGGQNIQYF,TGTGCCAGCACCCTGACAGGGGGGCAAAACATTCAGTACTTC
TRBJ1-1,.,TRBV11-2,.,CASSLGPSLLEAFF,TGTGCCAGCAGCTTAGGACCTAGCCTCCTGGAAGCTTTCTTT
TRBJ2-1,once,TRBV4-1,.,CASSQDKAEYREQFF,TGCGCCAGCAGCCAAGATAAAGCGGAGTATCGGGAGCAGTTCTTC
TRBJ2-1,.,TRBV23-1,.,CASRGATNEQFF,TGCGCCAGCAGGGGGGCCACGAATGAGCAGTTCTTC
TRBJ2-1,few,TRBV10-1,.,CASRGPSTEQFF,TGCGCCAGCAGGGGCCCAAGCACTGAGCAGTTCTTC
TRBJ1-2,.,TRBV28,.,CASSPLIEFGYTF,TGTGCCAGCAGCCCCCTAATTGAATTTGGCTACACCTTC
TRBJ2-7,.,TRBV11-2,.,CASSSQGTNEQYF,TGTGCCAGCAGCTCCCAGGGGACCAACGAGCAGTACTTC
TRBJ2-3,.,TRBV19,TRBD2,CASRDAGGPPDTQYF,TGTGCCAGTAGGGACGCGGGAGGACCACCAGATACGCAGTATTTT
TRBJ2-3,once,TRBV27,.,CASSLIATTGGTDTQYF,TGTGCCAGCAGTTTAATAGCTACGACCGGAGGCACAGATACGCAGTATTTT
TRBJ2-2,.,TRBV18,.,CASSPVGGAGELFF,TGTGCCAGCTCCCCCGTCGGAGGGGCCGGGGAGCTGTTTTTT
TRBJ2-2,.,TRBV10-1,TRBD1,CASSKRGPNTGELFF,TGCGCCAGCTCGAAGAGGGGGCCCAACACCGGGGAGCTGTTTTTT
TRBJ2-1,.,TRBV11-2,TRBD1,CASSPGGLAEIYNEQFF,TGTGCCAGCAGCCCAGGGGGTCTAGCAGAGATCTACAATGAGCAGTTCTTC
TRBJ1-1,.,TRBV5-1,.,CASSLFGMSTEAFF,TGCGCCAGCAGCTTGTTCGGGATGAGCACTGAAGCTTTCTTT
TRBJ2-7,.,TRBV10-3,TRBD1,CAISESRQGAGEQYF,TGTGCCATCAGTGAGTCCCGGCAGGGGGCGGGAGAGCAGTACTTC
TRBJ2-3,.,TRBV11-3,.,CASSLTTKSDTQYF,TGTGCCAGCAGCTTAACAACTAAGTCAGATACGCAGTATTTT
TRBJ2-1,.,TRBV2,.,CASIRRAGEQFF,TGTGCCAGCATCCGTCGAGCGGGCGAGCAGTTCTTC
TRBJ2-2,.,TRBV7-2,.,CASSLEFLAGELFF,TGTGCCAGCAGCTTAGAATTCCTAGCCGGGGAGCTGTTTTTT
TRBJ2-7,.,TRBV5-4,.,CASSSGVSGSYEQYF,TGTGCCAGCAGTTCGGGGGTTAGTGGATCCTACGAGCAGTACTTC